A selection of T cell receptor beta chains follows, all from one sample in a study of CD8+ T cells in alopecia areata. Sequencing was performed with immunoSEQ multiplex PCR; in TCRdb, only in-frame clones are kept and a portion is missing. The sample contains about 150,000 clones, more than 75% of which appear only once. The material was CD8+ T cells sorted from blood, obtained at week 0. Source of these receptors: a human donor with alopecia areata. The CDR3 runs from the conserved cysteine through the conserved F or W. D genes are given only for firm matches.

TRBD2	TRBV30	TRBJ2-7	CAWSGGGAYEQYF	TGTGCCTGGAGTGGGGGAGGGGCCTACGAGCAGTACTTC
TRBD1	TRBV6-5	TRBJ2-1	CASSYPGTGVNEQFF	TGTGCCAGCAGTTACCCCGGGACAGGGGTGAATGAGCAGTTCTTC
-	TRBV9	TRBJ2-2	CASSVEDPLVYQNTGELFF	TGTGCCAGCAGCGTAGAAGACCCGCTAGTCTACCAGAACACCGGGGAGCTGTTTTTT
-	TRBV27	TRBJ1-1	CASSSGGNTEAFF	TGTGCCAGCAGTTCCGGGGGGAACACTGAAGCTTTCTTT
-	TRBV15	TRBJ1-1	CATSRDLGNTEAFF	TGTGCCACCAGCAGAGATCTAGGGAACACTGAAGCTTTCTTT
TRBD1	TRBV29-1	TRBJ2-1	CSVDHGTGYNEQFF	TGCAGCGTTGACCATGGGACAGGCTACAATGAGCAGTTCTTC
-	TRBV9	TRBJ2-7	CASSIETTAYEQYF	TGTGCCAGCAGCATAGAAACCACAGCCTACGAGCAGTACTTC
TRBD1	TRBV29-1	TRBJ1-4	CSAVGRPGTVHEKLFF	TGCAGCGCCGTTGGGCGGCCCGGGACAGTTCATGAAAAACTGTTTTTT
-	TRBV6-6	TRBJ1-1	CASTLTRTNTEAFF	TGTGCCAGCACCCTAACAAGGACCAACACTGAAGCTTTCTTT
TRBD1	TRBV27	TRBJ1-6	CASSSGTGDSPLHF	TGTGCCAGCAGTTCCGGGACAGGGGATAGTCCCCTCCACTTT